Sequencing of this TCR beta chain was carried out in a study of T cell repertoires in cytomegalovirus infection. On the study more broadly: An indication of both CMV infection and matching HLA type came from public TCR beta signatures. General observations from the study: Dominant in the ex vivo response were TCR beta clonotypes restricted by HLA-C and specific for CMV.

TCRdb re-derived calls from the reads in MiXCR, one entry per CDR3 protein. The sample lists about 37,000 distinct CDR3 sequences, about 52% occurring once. This clonotype has a handful of counts. Its antigen is undetermined. The CDR3 consists of 15 residues. In germline, CDR1 is LGHNA, CDR2 YNFKEQ. The V end was cut by 1 base, the J end by 2 bases, with 12 bases between. This sample comprised CD8+ T cells from cultured PBMCs, obtained from culture after CMV antigen stimulation. The clonotype comes from a human donor in good health (CMV status not recorded). Some clones in this sample may be carry-over from other donors' samples. The genes are TRBV4-2 and TRBJ2-7; possibly TRBD1 for D (5 bases). The CDR3 DNA reads as TGTGCCAGCAGCCAAGGAGACAGCCAAACCTACGAGCAGTACTTC. This encodes CASSQGDSQTYEQYF.